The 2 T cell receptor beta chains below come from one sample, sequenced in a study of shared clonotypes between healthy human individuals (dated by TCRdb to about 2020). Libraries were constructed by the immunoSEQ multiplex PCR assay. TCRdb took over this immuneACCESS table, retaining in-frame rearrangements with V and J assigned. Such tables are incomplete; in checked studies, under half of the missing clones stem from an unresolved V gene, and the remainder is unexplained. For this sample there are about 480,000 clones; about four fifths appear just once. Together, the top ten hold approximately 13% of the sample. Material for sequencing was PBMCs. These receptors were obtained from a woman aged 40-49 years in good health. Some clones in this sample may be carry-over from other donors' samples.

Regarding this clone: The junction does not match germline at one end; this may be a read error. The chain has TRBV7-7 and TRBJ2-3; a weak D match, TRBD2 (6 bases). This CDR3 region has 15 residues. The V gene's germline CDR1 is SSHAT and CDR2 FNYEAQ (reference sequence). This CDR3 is CASSLGASGTDTQYF. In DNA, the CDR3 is TGTGCTAGCAGCTTAGGGGCTAGCGGCACAGATACGCAGTATTTT.

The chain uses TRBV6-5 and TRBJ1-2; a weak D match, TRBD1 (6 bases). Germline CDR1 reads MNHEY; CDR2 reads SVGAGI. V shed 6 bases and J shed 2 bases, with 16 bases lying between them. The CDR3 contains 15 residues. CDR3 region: CASRRYREANYGYTF. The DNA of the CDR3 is TGTGCCAGCAGGCGATACAGGGAGGCAAACTATGGCTACACCTTC.